The T cell receptor (beta chain) under discussion was sequenced for a study of OX40 agonist ivuxolimab in advanced cancers. The V and J ends lost 5 bases and 1 base, in that order; junction bases with no gene match: 3. Germline loops: CDR1 LNHDA, CDR2 SQIVND (reference sequence). The CDR3 totals 15 residues. Profiled with immunoSEQ multiplex PCR; TCRdb holds only in-frame clones, not every one. The table lists about 85,000 clones, about 88% of them singletons. The source was CD4+ or CD8+ T cells sorted from blood, collected in a trial of the OX40 agonist ivuxolimab. The clonotype was recovered from an adult with an advanced solid tumor such as melanoma, head and neck, liver or kidney cancer. This chain uses TRBV19 with TRBJ1-5, with 9 bases that match TRBD1. CDR3: CASSHRGLSNQPQHF. For the CDR3, the DNA is TGTGCCAGTAGTCACAGGGGGCTGAGCAATCAGCCCCAGCATTTT.